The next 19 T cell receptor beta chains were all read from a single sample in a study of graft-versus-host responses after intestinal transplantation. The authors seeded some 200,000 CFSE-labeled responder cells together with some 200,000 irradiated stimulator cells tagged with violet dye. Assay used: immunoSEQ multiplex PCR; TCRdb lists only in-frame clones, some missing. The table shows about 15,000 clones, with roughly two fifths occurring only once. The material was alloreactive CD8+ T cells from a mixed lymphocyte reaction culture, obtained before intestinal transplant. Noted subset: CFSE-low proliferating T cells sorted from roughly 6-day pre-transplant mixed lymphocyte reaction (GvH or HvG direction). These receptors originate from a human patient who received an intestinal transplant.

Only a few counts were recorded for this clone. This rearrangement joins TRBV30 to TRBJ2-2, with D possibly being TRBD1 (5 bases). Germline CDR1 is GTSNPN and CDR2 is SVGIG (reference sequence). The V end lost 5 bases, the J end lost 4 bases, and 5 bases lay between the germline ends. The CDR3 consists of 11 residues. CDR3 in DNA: TGTGCCTGGCAGGGCACCGGGGAGCTGTTTTTT. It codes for CAWQGTGELFF.

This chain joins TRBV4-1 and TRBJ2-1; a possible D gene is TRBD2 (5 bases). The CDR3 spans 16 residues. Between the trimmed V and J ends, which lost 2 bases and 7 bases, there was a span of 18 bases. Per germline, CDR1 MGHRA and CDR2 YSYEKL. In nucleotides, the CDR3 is TGCGCCAGCAGCCAAATTCCGGGAAGCTCCTGGAATGAGCAGTTCTTC. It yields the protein CASSQIPGSSWNEQFF.

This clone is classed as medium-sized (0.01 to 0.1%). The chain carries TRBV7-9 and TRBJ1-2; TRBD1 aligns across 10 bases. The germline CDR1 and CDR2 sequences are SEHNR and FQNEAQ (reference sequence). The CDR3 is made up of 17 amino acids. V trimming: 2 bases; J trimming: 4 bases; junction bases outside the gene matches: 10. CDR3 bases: TGTGCCAGCAGCTTATCCCTTGGGACAGGGGAGCTCTATGGCTACACCTTC. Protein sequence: CASSLSLGTGELYGYTF. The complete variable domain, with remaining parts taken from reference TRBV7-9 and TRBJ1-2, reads DTGVSQNPRHKITKRGQNVTFRCDPISEHNRLYWYRQTLGQGPEFLTYFQNEAQLEKSRLLSDRFSAERPKGSFSTLEIQRTEQGDSAMYLCASSLSLGTGELYGYTFGSGTRLTVV.

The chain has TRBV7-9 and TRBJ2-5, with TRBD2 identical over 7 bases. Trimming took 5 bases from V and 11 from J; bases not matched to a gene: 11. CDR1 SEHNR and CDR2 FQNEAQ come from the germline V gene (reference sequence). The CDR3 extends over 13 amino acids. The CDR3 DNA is TGTGCCAGCAGCCCCCCGGGGGGTAATGGGCAGTACTTC. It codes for CASSPPGGNGQYF.

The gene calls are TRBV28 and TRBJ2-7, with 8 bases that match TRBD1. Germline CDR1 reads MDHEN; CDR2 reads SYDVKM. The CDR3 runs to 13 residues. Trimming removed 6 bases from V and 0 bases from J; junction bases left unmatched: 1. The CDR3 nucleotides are TGTGCCAGCAGAGGGACAGGCTCCTACGAGCAGTACTTC. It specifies CASRGTGSYEQYF.

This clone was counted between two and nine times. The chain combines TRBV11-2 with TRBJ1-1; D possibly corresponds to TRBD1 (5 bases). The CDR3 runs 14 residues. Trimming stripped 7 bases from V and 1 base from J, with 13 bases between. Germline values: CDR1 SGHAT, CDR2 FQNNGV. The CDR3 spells CASTSSTGNTEAFF. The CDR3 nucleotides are TGTGCCAGCACCTCCTCCACAGGGAACACTGAAGCTTTCTTT.

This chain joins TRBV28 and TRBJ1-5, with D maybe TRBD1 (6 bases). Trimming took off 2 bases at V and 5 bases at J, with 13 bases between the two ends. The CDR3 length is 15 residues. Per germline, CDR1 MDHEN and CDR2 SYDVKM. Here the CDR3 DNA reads TGTGCCAGCAGTTTAAGAGGGCGGGGGCATCAGCCCCAGCATTTT. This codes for CASSLRGRGHQPQHF.

The CDR3 nucleotides read TGTGCCAGTAGTATGACGGAGGGAGATACGCAGTATTTT. Its translation is CASSMTEGDTQYF. This rearrangement joins TRBV19 to TRBJ2-3, with a tentative D call TRBD2 (6 bases). Germline CDR1 is LNHDA and CDR2 is SQIVND (reference sequence). The CDR3 is 13 amino acids. V was shortened by 3 bases and J by 5 bases, with 9 bases between the two germline ends.

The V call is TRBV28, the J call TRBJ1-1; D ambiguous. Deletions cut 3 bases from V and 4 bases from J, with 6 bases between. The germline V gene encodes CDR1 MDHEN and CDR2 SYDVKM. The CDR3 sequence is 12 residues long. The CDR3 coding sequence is TGTGCCAGCAGTTTTGCAGGCACTGAAGCTTTCTTT. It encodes CASSFAGTEAFF. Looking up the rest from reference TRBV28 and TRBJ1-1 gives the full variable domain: DVKVTQSSRYLVKRTGEKVFLECVQDMDHENMFWYRQDPGLGLRLIYFSYDVKMKEKGDIPEGYSVSREKKERFSLILESASTNQTSMYLCASSFAGTEAFFGQGTRLTVV.

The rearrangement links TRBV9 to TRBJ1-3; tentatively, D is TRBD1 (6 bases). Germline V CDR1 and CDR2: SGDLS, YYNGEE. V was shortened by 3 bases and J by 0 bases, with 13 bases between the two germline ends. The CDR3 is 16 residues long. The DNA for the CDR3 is TGTGCCAGCAGCGCCAGGGGCAGGGGCTCTGGAAACACCATATATTTT. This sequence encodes CASSARGRGSGNTIYF.

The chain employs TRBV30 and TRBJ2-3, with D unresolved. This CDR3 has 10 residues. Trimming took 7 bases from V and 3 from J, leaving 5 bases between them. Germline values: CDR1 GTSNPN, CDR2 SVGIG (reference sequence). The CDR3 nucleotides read TGTGCCTACGAGACAGATACGCAGTATTTT. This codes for CAYETDTQYF.

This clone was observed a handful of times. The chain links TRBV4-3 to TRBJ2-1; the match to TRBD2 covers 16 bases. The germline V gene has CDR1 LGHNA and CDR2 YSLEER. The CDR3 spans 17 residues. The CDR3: CGPRGTSGGASYNEQFF. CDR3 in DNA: TGCGGACCTAGAGGGACTAGCGGGGGGGCGTCCTACAATGAGCAGTTCTTC.

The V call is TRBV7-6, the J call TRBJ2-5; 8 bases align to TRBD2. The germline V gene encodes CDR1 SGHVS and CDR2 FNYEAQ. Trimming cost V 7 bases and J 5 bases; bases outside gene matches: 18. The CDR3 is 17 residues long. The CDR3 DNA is TGTGCCAGCACCCAAGGAGCGGGGGCCTCGGGGTGGGAGACCCAGTACTTC. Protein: CASTQGAGASGWETQYF.

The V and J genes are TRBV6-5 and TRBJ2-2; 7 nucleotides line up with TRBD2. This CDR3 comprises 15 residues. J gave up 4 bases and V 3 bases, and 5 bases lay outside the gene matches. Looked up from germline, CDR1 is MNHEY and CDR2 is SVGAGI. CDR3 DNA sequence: TGTGCCAGCAGTTATGGAGCGGGACTCACCGGGGAGCTGTTTTTT. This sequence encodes CASSYGAGLTGELFF.

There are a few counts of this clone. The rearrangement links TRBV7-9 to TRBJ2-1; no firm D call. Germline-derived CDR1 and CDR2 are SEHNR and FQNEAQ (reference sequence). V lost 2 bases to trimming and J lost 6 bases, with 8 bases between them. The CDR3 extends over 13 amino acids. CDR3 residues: CASSLYYFNEQFF. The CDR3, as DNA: TGTGCCAGCAGCTTATATTACTTCAATGAGCAGTTCTTC.

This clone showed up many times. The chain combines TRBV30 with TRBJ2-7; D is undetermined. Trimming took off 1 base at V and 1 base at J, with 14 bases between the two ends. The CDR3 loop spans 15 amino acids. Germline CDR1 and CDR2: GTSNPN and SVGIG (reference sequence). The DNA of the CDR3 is TGTGCCTGGAGTGAGAGGCTCACGGTATCCTACGAGCAGTACTTC. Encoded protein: CAWSERLTVSYEQYF. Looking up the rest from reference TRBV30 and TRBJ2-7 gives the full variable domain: SQTIHQWPATLVQPVGSPLSLECTVEGTSNPNLYWYRQAAGRGLQLLFYSVGIGQISSEVPQNLSASRPQDRQFILSSKKLLLSDSGFYLCAWSERLTVSYEQYFGPGTRLTVT.

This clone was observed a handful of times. The CDR3 loop is CASSEGGRGEKLFF. CDR3 DNA sequence: TGTGCCAGCAGTGAGGGGGGGCGCGGGGAAAAACTGTTTTTT. The chain has TRBV2 and TRBJ1-4; D may be TRBD1 (6 bases). CDR3 length equals 14 residues. CDR1 and CDR2 (germline): SNHLY, FYNNEI. The ends were cut back, 3 bases at V and 8 bases at J, with 13 bases in the middle.

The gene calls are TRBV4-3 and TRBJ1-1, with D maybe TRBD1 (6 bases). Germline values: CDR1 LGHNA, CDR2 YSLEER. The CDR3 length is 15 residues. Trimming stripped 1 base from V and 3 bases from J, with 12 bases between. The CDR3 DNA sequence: TGCGCCAGCAGCCAAGTACAGGGAGGGGACACTGAAGCTTTCTTT. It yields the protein CASSQVQGGDTEAFF.

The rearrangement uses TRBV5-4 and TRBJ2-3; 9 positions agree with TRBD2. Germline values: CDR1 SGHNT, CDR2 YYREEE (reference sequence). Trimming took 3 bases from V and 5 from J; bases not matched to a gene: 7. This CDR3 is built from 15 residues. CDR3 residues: CASSWGAGGGDTQYF. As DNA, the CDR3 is TGTGCCAGCAGCTGGGGAGCGGGAGGCGGAGATACGCAGTATTTT. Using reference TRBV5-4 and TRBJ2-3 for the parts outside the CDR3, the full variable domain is ETGVTQSPTHLIKTRGQQVTLRCSSQSGHNTVSWYQQALGQGPQFIFQYYREEENGRGNFPPRFSGLQFPNYSSELNVNALELDDSALYLCASSWGAGGGDTQYFGPGTRLTVL.